The T cell receptor (beta chain) described here comes from a study of cytomegalovirus exposure and HLA in healthy donors. Study observations and caveats: There were some V segments, including TRBV6-2 and TRBV6-3, excluded as indistinguishable. Within a later analysis, the majority of CMV-associated TCR beta chains appeared HLA-restricted.

PCR primers comprised 60 Vbeta and 13 Jbeta primers. Method: immunoSEQ multiplex PCR; TCRdb's copy keeps in-frame clones and lacks some. This sample lists some 130,000 clones; its ten largest clones have approximately 1.9%. Of note for this clone: Antigen specificity is unknown.

Trimming pared 1 base from V and 3 bases from J, leaving 14 bases between. The CDR3 runs 15 residues. Per germline, CDR1 SGHDT and CDR2 YYEEEE. This receptor was obtained from a woman in her sixties or seventies in good health and CMV-seronegative. The chain carries TRBV5-6 and TRBJ2-7; D is perhaps TRBD1 (7 bases). Input material: PBMCs. The DNA of the CDR3 is TGTGCCAGCAGCTTGTTGTCAGGGGGAGGCTACGAGCAGTACTTC. Protein product: CASSLLSGGGYEQYF. Looking up the rest from reference TRBV5-6 and TRBJ2-7 gives the full variable domain: DAGVTQSPTHLIKTRGQQVTLRCSPKSGHDTVSWYQQALGQGPQFIFQYYEEEERQRGNFPDRFSGHQFPNYSSELNVNALLLGDSALYLCASSLLSGGGYEQYFGPGTRLTVT.